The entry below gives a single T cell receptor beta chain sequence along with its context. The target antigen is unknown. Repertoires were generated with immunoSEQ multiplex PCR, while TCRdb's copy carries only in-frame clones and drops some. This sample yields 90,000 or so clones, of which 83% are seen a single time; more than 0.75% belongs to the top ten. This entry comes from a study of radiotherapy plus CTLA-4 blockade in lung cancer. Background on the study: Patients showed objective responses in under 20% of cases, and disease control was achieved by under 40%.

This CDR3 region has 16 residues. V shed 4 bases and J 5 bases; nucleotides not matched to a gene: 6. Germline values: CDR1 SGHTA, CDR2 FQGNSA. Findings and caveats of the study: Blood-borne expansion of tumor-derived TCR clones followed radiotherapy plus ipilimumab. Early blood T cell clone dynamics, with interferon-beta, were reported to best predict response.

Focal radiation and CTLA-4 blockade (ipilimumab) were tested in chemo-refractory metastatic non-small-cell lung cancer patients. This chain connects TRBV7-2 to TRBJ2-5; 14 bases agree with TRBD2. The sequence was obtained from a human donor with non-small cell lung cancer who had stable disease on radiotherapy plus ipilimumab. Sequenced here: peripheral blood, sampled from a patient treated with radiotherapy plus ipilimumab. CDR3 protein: CASSSGLAGGRETQYF. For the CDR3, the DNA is TGTGCCAGCAGCTCTGGACTAGCGGGGGGAAGGGAGACCCAGTACTTC.